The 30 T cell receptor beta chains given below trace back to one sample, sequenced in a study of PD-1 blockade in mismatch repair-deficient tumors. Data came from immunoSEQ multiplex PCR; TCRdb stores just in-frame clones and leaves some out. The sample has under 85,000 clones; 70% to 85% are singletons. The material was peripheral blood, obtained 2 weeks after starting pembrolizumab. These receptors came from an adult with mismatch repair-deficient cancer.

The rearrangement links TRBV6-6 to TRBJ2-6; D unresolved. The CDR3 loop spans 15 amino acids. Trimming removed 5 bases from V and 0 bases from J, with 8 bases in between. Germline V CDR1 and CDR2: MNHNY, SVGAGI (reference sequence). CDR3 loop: CASSLSSSGANVLTF. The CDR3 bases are TGTGCCAGCAGTCTCAGCAGCTCTGGGGCCAACGTCCTGACTTTC.

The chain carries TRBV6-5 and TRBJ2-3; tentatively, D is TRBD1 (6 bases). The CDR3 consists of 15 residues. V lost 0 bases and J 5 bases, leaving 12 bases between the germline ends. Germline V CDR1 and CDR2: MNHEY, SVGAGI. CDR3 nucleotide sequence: TGTGCCAGCAGTTACTCGGGACAATTGCTAGATACGCAGTATTTT. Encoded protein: CASSYSGQLLDTQYF.

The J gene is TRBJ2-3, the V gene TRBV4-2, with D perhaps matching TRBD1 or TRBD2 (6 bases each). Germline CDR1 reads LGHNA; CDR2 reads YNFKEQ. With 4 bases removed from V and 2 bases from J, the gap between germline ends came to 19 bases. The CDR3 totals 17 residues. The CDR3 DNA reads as TGTGCCAGCAGCCTTATGGGTGGGGGCGGGACCACAGATACGCAGTATTTT. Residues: CASSLMGGGGTTDTQYF.

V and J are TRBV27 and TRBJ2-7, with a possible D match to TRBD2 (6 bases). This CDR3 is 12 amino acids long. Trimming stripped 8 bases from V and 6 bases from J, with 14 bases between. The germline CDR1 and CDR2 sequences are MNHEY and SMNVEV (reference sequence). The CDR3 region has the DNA TGTGCCAGCTCCGGGGCCGGGGGCGAGCAGTACTTC. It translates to CASSGAGGEQYF.

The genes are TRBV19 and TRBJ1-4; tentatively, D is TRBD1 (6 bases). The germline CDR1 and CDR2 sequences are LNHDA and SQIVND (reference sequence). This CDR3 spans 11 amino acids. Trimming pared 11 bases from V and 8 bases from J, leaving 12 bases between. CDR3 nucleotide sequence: TGTGCCGCCAGGGGTGGCGAAAAACTGTTTTTT. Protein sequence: CAARGGEKLFF. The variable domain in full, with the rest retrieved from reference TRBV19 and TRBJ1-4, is DGGITQSPKYLFRKEGQNVTLSCEQNLNHDAMYWYRQDPGQGLRLIYYSQIVNDFQKGDIAEGYSVSREKKESFPLTVTSAQKNPTAFYLCAARGGEKLFFGSGTQLSVL.

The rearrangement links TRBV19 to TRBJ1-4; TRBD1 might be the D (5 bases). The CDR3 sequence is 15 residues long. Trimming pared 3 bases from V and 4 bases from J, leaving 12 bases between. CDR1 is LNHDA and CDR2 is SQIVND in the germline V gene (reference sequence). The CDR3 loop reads CASSIPGPINEKLFF. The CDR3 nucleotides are TGTGCCAGTAGTATCCCGGGACCGATTAATGAAAAACTGTTTTTT.

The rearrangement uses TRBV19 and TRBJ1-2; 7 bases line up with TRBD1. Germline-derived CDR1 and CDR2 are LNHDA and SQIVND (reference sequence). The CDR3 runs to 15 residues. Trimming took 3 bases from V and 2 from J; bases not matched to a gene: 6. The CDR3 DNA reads TGTGCCAGTAGTATTGCAGGGACAGCGAACTATGGCTACACCTTC. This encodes CASSIAGTANYGYTF.

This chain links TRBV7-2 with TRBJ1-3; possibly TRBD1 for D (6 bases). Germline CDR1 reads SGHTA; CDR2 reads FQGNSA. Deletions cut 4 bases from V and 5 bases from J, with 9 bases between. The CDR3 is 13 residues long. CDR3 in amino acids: CASSSRGRNTIYF. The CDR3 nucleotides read TGTGCCAGCAGCTCCAGGGGCAGAAACACCATATATTTT.

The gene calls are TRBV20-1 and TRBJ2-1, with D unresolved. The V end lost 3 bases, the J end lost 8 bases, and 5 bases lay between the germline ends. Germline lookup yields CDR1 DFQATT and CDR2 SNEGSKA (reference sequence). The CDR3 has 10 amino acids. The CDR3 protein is CSASVDEQFF. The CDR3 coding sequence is TGCAGTGCTAGTGTGGATGAGCAGTTCTTC.

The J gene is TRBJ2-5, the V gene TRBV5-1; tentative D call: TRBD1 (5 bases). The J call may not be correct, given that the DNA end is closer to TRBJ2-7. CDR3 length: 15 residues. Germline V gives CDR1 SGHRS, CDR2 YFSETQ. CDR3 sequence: CASSLVSAGSYEQYF. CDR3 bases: TGCGCCAGCAGCCTGGTTTCGGCAGGGTCGTACGAGCAGTACTTC.

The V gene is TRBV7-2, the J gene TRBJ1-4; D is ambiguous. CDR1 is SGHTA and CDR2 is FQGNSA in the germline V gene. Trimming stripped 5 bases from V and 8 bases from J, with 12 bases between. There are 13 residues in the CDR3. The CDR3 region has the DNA TGTGCCAGCAGCCCAGCCCCGAGGGAAAAACTGTTTTTT. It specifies CASSPAPREKLFF.

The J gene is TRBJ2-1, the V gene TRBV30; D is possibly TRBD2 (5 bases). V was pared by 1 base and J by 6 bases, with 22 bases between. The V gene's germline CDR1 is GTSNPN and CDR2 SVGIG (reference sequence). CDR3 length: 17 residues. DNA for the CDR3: TGTGCCTGGAGTGGGGAAGGCCTTTGGCGGGTGGGCAATGAGCAGTTCTTC. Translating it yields CAWSGEGLWRVGNEQFF.

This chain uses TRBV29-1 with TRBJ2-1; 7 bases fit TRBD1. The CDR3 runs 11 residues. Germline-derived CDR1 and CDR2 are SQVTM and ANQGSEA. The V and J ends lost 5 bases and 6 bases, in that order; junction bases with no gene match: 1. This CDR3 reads CSVHRGNEQFF. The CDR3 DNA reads TGCAGCGTTCACAGGGGCAATGAGCAGTTCTTC.

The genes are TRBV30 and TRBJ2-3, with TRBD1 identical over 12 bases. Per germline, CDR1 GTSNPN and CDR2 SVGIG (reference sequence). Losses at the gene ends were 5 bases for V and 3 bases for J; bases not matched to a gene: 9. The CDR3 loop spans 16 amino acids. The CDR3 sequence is CAWAPGTGGSTDTQYF. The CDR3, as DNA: TGTGCCTGGGCCCCGGGGACAGGGGGCTCAACAGATACGCAGTATTTT.

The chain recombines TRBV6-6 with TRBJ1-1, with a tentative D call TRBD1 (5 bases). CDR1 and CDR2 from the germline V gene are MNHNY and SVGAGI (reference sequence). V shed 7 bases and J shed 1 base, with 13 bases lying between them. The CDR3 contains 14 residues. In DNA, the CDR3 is TGTGCCAGCAAGACGGGGCAGGCGAACACTGAAGCTTTCTTT. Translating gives CASKTGQANTEAFF.

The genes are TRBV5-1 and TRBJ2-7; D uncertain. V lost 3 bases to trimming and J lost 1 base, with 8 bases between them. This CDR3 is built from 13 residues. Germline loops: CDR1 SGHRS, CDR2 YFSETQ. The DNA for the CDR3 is TGCGCCAGCAGCTGGCTGCGATCCTACGAGCAGTACTTC. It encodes CASSWLRSYEQYF.

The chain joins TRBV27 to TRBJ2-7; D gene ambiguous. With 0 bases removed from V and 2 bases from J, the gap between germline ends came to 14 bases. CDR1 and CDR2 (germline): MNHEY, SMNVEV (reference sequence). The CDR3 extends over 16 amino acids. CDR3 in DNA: TGTGCCAGCAGTTTATCCCCCTCGGGTCAGACCTACGAGCAGTACTTC. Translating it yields CASSLSPSGQTYEQYF.

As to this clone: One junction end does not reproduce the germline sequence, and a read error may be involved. The CDR3 reads CASSPAGAGNEKLFF. DNA of the CDR3: TGTGCTAGCAGCCCCGCGGGGGCAGGGAATGAAAAACTGTTTTTT. V and J are TRBV7-7 and TRBJ1-4; a weak D match, TRBD1 (6 bases). Looked up from germline, CDR1 is SSHAT and CDR2 is FNYEAQ (reference sequence). The CDR3 consists of 15 residues.

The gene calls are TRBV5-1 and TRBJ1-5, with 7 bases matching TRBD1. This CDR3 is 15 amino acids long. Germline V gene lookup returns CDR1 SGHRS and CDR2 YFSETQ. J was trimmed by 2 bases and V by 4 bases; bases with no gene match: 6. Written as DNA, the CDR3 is TGCGCCAGCAGCCTAGGACAGGAGGGCAATCAGCCCCAGCATTTT. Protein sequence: CASSLGQEGNQPQHF.

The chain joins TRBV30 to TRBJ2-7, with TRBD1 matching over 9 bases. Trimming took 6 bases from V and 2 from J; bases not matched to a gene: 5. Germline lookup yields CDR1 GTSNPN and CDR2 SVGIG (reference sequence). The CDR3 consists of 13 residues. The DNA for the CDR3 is TGTGCCTGTCCCGGGACAGGGACCTACGAGCAGTACTTC. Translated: CACPGTGTYEQYF.

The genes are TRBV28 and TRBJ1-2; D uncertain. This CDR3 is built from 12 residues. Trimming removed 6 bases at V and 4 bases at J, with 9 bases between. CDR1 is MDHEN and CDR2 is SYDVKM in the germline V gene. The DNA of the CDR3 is TGTGCCAGCAGCCCTCTTGGCTATGGCTACACCTTC. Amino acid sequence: CASSPLGYGYTF.

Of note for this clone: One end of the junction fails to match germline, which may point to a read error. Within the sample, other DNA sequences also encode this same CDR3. The CDR3 loop reads CASSYGTASGGYTF. The CDR3 nucleotides are TGTGCCAGCAGCTATGGGACCGCCTCTGGGGGCTACACTTTC. The V gene is TRBV7-3, the J gene TRBJ1-2, with D possibly matching TRBD1 (6 bases). This CDR3 comprises 14 residues. Germline CDR1 SGHTA, CDR2 FQGTGA. The entire variable domain, with the rest obtained from reference TRBV7-3 and TRBJ1-2, is as follows: GAGVSQTPSNKVTEKGKYVELRCDPISGHTALYWYRQSLGQGPEFLIYFQGTGAADDSGLPNDRFFAVRPEGSVSTLKIQRTERGDSAVYLCASSYGTASGGYTFGSGTRLTVV.

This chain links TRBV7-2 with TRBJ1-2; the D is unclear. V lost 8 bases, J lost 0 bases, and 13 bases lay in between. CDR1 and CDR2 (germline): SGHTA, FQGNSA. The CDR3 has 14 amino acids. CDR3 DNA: TGTGCCAGCGGAGGCCTGAGCACTAACTATGGCTACACCTTC. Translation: CASGGLSTNYGYTF.

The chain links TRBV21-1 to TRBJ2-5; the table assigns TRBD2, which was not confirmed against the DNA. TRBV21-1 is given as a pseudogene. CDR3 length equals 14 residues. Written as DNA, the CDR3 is TGTGCCAGCAGCAATTTAGCGGGAGCTGAGACCCAGTACTTC. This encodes CASSNLAGAETQYF.

CDR3 amino acids: CASSFDDRGGGEQYF. The CDR3 DNA sequence: TGTGCCAGCAGCTTTGATGACAGGGGCGGAGGGGAGCAGTACTTC. This chain uses TRBV11-2 with TRBJ2-7; 8 nucleotides line up with TRBD1. After removal of 3 bases from V and 7 bases from J, the junction contained 11 bases not matched to a gene. CDR1 and CDR2 (germline): SGHAT, FQNNGV. This CDR3 has 15 amino acids.

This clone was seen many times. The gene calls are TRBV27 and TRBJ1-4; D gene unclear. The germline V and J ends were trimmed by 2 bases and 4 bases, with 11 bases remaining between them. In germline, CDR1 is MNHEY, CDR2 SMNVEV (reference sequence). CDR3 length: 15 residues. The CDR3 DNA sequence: TGTGCCAGCAGTTTAAACTCGGGCGATAATGAAAAACTGTTTTTT. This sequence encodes CASSLNSGDNEKLFF.

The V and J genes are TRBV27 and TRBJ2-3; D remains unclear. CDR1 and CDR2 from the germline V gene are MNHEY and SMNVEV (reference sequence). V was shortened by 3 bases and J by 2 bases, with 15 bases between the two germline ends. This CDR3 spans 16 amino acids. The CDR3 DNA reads TGTGCCAGCAGTTTGGGTAGCAGCTTCCCCACAGATACGCAGTATTTT. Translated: CASSLGSSFPTDTQYF.

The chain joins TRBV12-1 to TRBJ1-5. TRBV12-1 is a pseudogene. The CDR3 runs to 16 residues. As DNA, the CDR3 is TGTGCCAGCATCCCGAGGGGGGCGCTTTCTTATCAGCCCCAGCATTTT. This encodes CASIPRGALSYQPQHF.

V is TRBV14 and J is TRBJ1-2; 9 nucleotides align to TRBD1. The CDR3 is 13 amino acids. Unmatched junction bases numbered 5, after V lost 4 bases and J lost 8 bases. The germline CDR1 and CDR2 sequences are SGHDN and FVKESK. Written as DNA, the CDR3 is TGTGCCAGCAGCCTCAGACAGGGGGTCGGCTACACCTTC. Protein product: CASSLRQGVGYTF.

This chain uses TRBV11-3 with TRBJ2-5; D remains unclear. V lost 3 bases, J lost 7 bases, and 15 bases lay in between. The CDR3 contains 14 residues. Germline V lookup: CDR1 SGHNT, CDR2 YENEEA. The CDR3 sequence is CASSLERFPGTQYF. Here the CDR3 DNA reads TGTGCCAGCAGCTTGGAAAGGTTCCCGGGGACCCAGTACTTC.